The rows below give T cell receptor beta chains drawn from one sample of a study of beta chain features in type 1 diabetes. Clones were read by immunoSEQ multiplex PCR, and TCRdb kept only the in-frame ones, dropping some. Among 25,000 or so clones listed, nearly 70% were seen once. The sample comprised Tregs from blood. The source of these receptors is a woman between 35 and 50 years old in good health. Both conserved end residues are part of each CDR3. A D gene is named only where the DNA matches it firmly. Clone size is not always given. Where it is, it says once, few, many or a class for expanded clones.

size: NA
D: NA
J: TRBJ2-7
V: TRBV7-2
CDR3: CASSVDSFYEQYF
DNA: TGTGCCAGCAGCGTTGACAGCTTCTACGAGCAGTACTTC

size: NA
D: TRBD2
J: TRBJ2-1
V: TRBV2
CDR3: CASSPRGGTNEQFF
DNA: TGTGCCAGCAGTCCTCGGGGGGGCACGAATGAGCAGTTCTTC

size: NA
D: TRBD1
J: TRBJ1-5
V: TRBV4-1
CDR3: CASSQFPGQGLYSNQPQHF
DNA: TGCGCCAGCAGCCAGTTTCCGGGACAGGGATTATATAGCAATCAGCCCCAGCATTTT

size: NA
D: NA
J: TRBJ2-1
V: TRBV19
CDR3: CASSTKMTVNNEQFF
DNA: TGTGCCAGTAGTACGAAAATGACAGTAAATAATGAGCAGTTCTTC

size: NA
D: NA
J: TRBJ1-6
V: TRBV6-5
CDR3: CASRVGGVYSPLHF
DNA: TGTGCCAGCAGGGTGGGGGGAGTCTATTCACCCCTCCACTTT

size: NA
D: NA
J: TRBJ1-4
V: TRBV7-8
CDR3: CASSSQGSELFF
DNA: TGTGCCAGCAGCTCACAGGGATCGGAACTGTTTTTT

size: few
D: NA
J: TRBJ2-7
V: TRBV10-3
CDR3: CAIKMASSYEQYF
DNA: TGTGCCATCAAAATGGCCTCCTCCTACGAGCAGTACTTC

size: NA
D: NA
J: TRBJ1-1
V: TRBV5-1
CDR3: CASSLGGRKDTEAFF
DNA: TGCGCCAGCAGCTTGGGGGGGAGGAAAGACACTGAAGCTTTCTTT

size: NA
D: NA
J: TRBJ2-7
V: TRBV5-1
CDR3: CASSLDRAGYEQYF
DNA: TGCGCCAGCAGCTTGGACCGAGCCGGGTACGAGCAGTACTTC

size: NA
D: TRBD2
J: TRBJ2-5
V: TRBV27
CDR3: CASRLGGGETQYF
DNA: TGTGCCAGCAGGCTGGGGGGAGGGGAGACCCAGTACTTC

size: NA
D: TRBD1
J: TRBJ2-3
V: TRBV6-1
CDR3: CASRAGTGEGTQYF
DNA: TGTGCCAGCAGGGCCGGGACAGGGGAAGGTACGCAGTATTTT

size: NA
D: NA
J: TRBJ1-2
V: TRBV20-1
CDR3: CSATFGYGYTF
DNA: TGCAGTGCTACTTTCGGCTATGGCTACACCTTC

size: once
D: NA
J: TRBJ1-2
V: TRBV6-5
CDR3: CASRNTRGPYYGYTF
DNA: TGTGCCAGCAGAAATACCAGGGGACCTTACTATGGCTACACCTTC

size: NA
D: NA
J: TRBJ2-7
V: TRBV7-8
CDR3: CASSLRTGLYEQYF
DNA: TGTGCCAGCAGCTTAAGGACAGGACTATACGAGCAGTACTTC

size: NA
D: TRBD2
J: TRBJ2-7
V: TRBV5-1
CDR3: CASSLQSGRPYEQYF
DNA: TGCGCCAGCAGCTTGCAGTCCGGGAGGCCCTACGAGCAGTACTTC

size: NA
D: NA
J: TRBJ2-1
V: TRBV6-1
CDR3: CASSLEGAQYNEQFF
DNA: TGTGCCAGCAGTCTGGAGGGGGCCCAATACAATGAGCAGTTCTTC

size: few
D: NA
J: TRBJ1-4
V: TRBV10-3
CDR3: CAISEGRINEKLFF
DNA: TGTGCCATCAGTGAGGGCCGAATTAATGAAAAACTGTTTTTT